The T cell receptor beta chain under discussion was sequenced for a study of memory CD4+ T cells and cytomegalovirus serostatus. Across the study: Healthy Belgian adult donors included several CMV-positive and 24 CMV-negative people.

The method was immunoSEQ multiplex PCR; TCRdb's version includes in-frame clones alone and lacks a portion of them. The table lists almost 45,000 clones, around three quarters of them singletons. The sort gate was single viable CD3+CD4+CD8-CD45RO+ cells for memory CD4+ T cells. Trimming removed 2 bases at V and 4 bases at J, with 11 bases between. The CDR3 is 14 amino acids. Looked up from germline, CDR1 is SGHNT and CDR2 is YYREEE (reference sequence). The sample was memory CD4+ T cells from blood. The clonotype was recovered from an adult in good health and CMV-seronegative. The rearrangement links TRBV5-4 to TRBJ2-3; TRBD2 might be the D (5 bases). Written as DNA, the CDR3 is TGTGCCAGCAGCTTAAGTGGGAGAGCAGATACGCAGTATTTT. As protein: CASSLSGRADTQYF.